This entry lists 22 T cell receptor beta chains sequenced from one sample in a study of control samples from healthy donors and cancer patients (TCRdb year 2020). Library generation was performed with the immunoSEQ multiplex PCR assay. This immuneACCESS table, as held by TCRdb, lists in-frame sequences with V and J called but not all clones. Of the missing ones, under half trace to an unresolved V gene in checked studies; the others have no known cause. This sample gives tens of thousands of clones in total; 85% of them show up just once. Of the sample, roughly a fifth is held by the ten largest clones. Sequenced sample: blood. The receptor source for this set is a man younger than 45 in good health.

The chain is built from TRBV7-4 and TRBJ2-3, with a weak D call TRBD2 (6 bases). The germline V gene has CDR1 SGHVT and CDR2 SQSDAQ. This CDR3 comprises 18 residues. V lost 1 base and J lost 2, with 19 bases in between. The CDR3 nucleotides are TGTGCCAGCAGCTTAGTGGATTTCGGCGGGGCCTCCACAGATACGCAGTATTTT. Its translation: CASSLVDFGGASTDTQYF.

This chain links TRBV5-8 with TRBJ2-3; TRBD2 matches at 7 bases. CDR3 length: 15 amino acids. V shed 6 bases, J shed 5 bases, and the junction held 12 bases outside the gene matches. The germline gives CDR1 SGHTS, CDR2 YDEGEE. The CDR3 sequence: CASTRRGDRGDTQYF. The CDR3 bases are TGTGCCAGCACCCGACGGGGGGATAGGGGAGATACGCAGTATTTT.

CDR3 protein: CASSGMRGNTEAFF. The CDR3 nucleotides are TGTGCCAGCAGTGGGATGAGAGGGAACACTGAAGCTTTCTTT. The chain joins TRBV25-1 to TRBJ1-1; no clear D gene. V was cut by 4 bases and J by 1 base, with 10 bases left in between. Germline CDR1 and CDR2: MGHDK and SYGVNS. The CDR3 is 14 residues long.

The chain is built from TRBV12-2 and TRBJ2-1; the D call of TRBD2 is as the table states it, not checked on the DNA. TRBV12-2 represents a pseudogene. CDR3 length: 18 residues. The CDR3 DNA reads TGTGCAAGTCGCGGGTTGTCTAGCGGCCGAATAAACTACAATGAGCAGTTCTTC. Translating it yields CASRGLSSGRINYNEQFF.

This chain connects TRBV11-3 to TRBJ1-1; 8 nucleotides line up with TRBD1. The ends lost 4 bases at V and 1 base at J; junction bases unmatched: 2. Germline values: CDR1 SGHNT, CDR2 YENEEA. The CDR3 totals 14 residues. As DNA, the CDR3 is TGTGCCAGCAGCTCGGGACAGGAGAACACTGAAGCTTTCTTT. It translates to CASSSGQENTEAFF.

The rearrangement joins TRBV5-1 to TRBJ1-3; 7 nucleotides agree with TRBD1. The CDR3 sequence is 15 residues long. Germline lookup yields CDR1 SGHRS and CDR2 YFSETQ. The trim removed 4 bases at V and 0 bases at J, leaving 4 bases unmatched. CDR3 coding DNA: TGCGCCAGCAGCGACGACAGGGTCTCTGGAAACACCATATATTTT. Protein product: CASSDDRVSGNTIYF.

V usage is TRBV5-8 and J usage is TRBJ1-5; D not resolved. The CDR3 consists of 15 residues. The V gene lost 3 bases and the J gene lost 5 bases, with 15 bases spanning the gap. The germline V gene has CDR1 SGHTS and CDR2 YDEGEE. The CDR3: CASSYQRRSDQPQHF. The CDR3 DNA reads as TGTGCCAGCAGCTACCAGCGACGGTCTGATCAGCCCCAGCATTTT.

This clone has a single count. V is TRBV5-6 and J is TRBJ1-2, with D possibly TRBD1 on 5 matching bases. From germline, CDR1 is SGHDT and CDR2 YYEEEE. V shed 2 bases and J shed 5 bases, with 13 bases lying between them. The CDR3 totals 14 residues. The CDR3 reads CASSFSGTSYGYTF. CDR3 nucleotide sequence: TGTGCCAGCAGCTTCTCAGGGACGAGTTATGGCTACACCTTC.

The CDR3 coding sequence is TGTGCCAGCAGCCCCCGGACACAACCGTCTGGAAACACCATATATTTT. Encoded protein: CASSPRTQPSGNTIYF. This chain joins TRBV7-8 and TRBJ1-3; possible D gene TRBD1, 5 bases. The CDR3 runs 16 residues. The germline gives CDR1 SGHVS, CDR2 FQNEAQ. V lost 5 bases, J lost 1 base, and 15 bases lay in between.

The chain recombines TRBV10-3 with TRBJ1-2; unclear D gene. This CDR3 region has 13 residues. Trimming shortened V by 10 bases and J by 7 bases, and 19 bases separated the two germline ends. In germline, CDR1 is ENHRY, CDR2 SYGVKD. As DNA, the CDR3 is TGTGCCACGGAACAGACCTTTGCTTCTGGCTACACCTTC. It translates to CATEQTFASGYTF.

In its sample, this clone was seen once. The V gene is TRBV9, the J gene TRBJ1-6; perhaps TRBD1 as D (5 bases). CDR1 and CDR2 (germline): SGDLS, YYNGEE. The V end lost 0 bases, the J end lost 10 bases, and 14 bases lay between the germline ends. There are 15 residues in the CDR3. DNA of the CDR3: TGTGCCAGCAGCGTAGGCCCGGCCGAGGGGTCACCCCTCCACTTT. It translates to CASSVGPAEGSPLHF. The full variable domain, its missing parts supplied by reference TRBV9 and TRBJ1-6, is DSGVTQTPKHLITATGQRVTLRCSPRSGDLSVYWYQQSLDQGLQFLIQYYNGEERAKGNILERFSAQQFPDLHSELNLSSLELGDSALYFCASSVGPAEGSPLHFGNGTRLTVT.

The chain joins TRBV7-9 to TRBJ1-6; maybe TRBD1 (6 bases). Germline V gene sequence: CDR1 SEHNR, CDR2 FQNEAQ (reference sequence). The CDR3 extends over 16 amino acids. V lost 8 bases and J lost 9, with 23 bases in between. CDR3 DNA sequence: TGTGCCAGCGGATCCGGGACAACAATCTGGGGTTCACCCCTCCACTTT. This gives the protein CASGSGTTIWGSPLHF.

The chain carries TRBV3-1 (or the pseudogene TRBV3-2) and TRBJ2-5, with 8 nucleotides matching TRBD2. The CDR3 sequence is 15 residues long. In germline, CDR1 is LGHDT, CDR2 YNNKEL (reference sequence). Trimming removed 1 base from V and 2 bases from J; junction bases left unmatched: 3. This CDR3 is CASSQGGTSQETQYF. The CDR3 nucleotides read TGTGCCAGCAGCCAAGGGGGGACTAGTCAAGAGACCCAGTACTTC.

The chain has TRBV7-7 and TRBJ2-5; TRBD2 matches at 9 bases. The V gene end was trimmed by 5 bases and the J gene end by 2 bases; junction bases not matched to a gene: 9. Per germline, CDR1 SSHAT and CDR2 FNYEAQ (reference sequence). CDR3 length: 16 amino acids. The CDR3 protein is CASSLRSGGLQETQYF. For the CDR3, the DNA is TGTGCCAGCAGCCTTAGGAGCGGGGGGCTACAAGAGACCCAGTACTTC.

This CDR3 reads CASSVEPGHTQYF. Here the CDR3 DNA reads TGTGCCAGCAGCGTAGAGCCAGGCCATACGCAGTATTTT. The chain has TRBV9 and TRBJ2-3; D unresolved. CDR1 is SGDLS and CDR2 is YYNGEE in the germline V gene. The CDR3 has 13 residues. V dropped 0 bases and J dropped 7 bases, with 9 bases sitting between them.

This clone has a single count. The V and J genes are TRBV19 and TRBJ1-1; a possible D gene is TRBD1 (5 bases). The germline V gene has CDR1 LNHDA and CDR2 SQIVND (reference sequence). V lost 6 bases and J lost 3, with 11 bases in between. CDR3 size: 13 residues. The CDR3 reads CASSFAGDTEAFF. CDR3 sequence (DNA): TGTGCCAGTAGCTTCGCGGGGGACACTGAAGCTTTCTTT.

The gene calls are TRBV18 and TRBJ2-1, with D uncertain. The CDR3 is 13 amino acids. Trimming removed 1 base from V and 5 bases from J, with 6 bases in between. The germline V gene has CDR1 KGHSH and CDR2 LQKENI. The DNA for the CDR3 is TGTGCCAGCTCACCACTATACAACAATGAGCAGTTCTTC. Translated, it gives CASSPLYNNEQFF.

This chain uses TRBV13 with TRBJ2-3; tentative D call: TRBD1 (7 bases). Germline loops: CDR1 PRHDT, CDR2 FYEKMQ (reference sequence). The CDR3 sequence is 14 residues long. Trimming took 2 bases from V and 6 from J, leaving 12 bases between them. The CDR3 here is CASSLKGAGDTQYF. The CDR3 DNA sequence: TGTGCCAGCAGCTTAAAGGGGGCGGGGGATACGCAGTATTTT.

V is TRBV5-4 and J is TRBJ1-2; 7 bases match TRBD1. The V segment lost 4 bases and the J segment 8 bases; nucleotides outside the gene matches: 11. CDR3 length: 14 amino acids. Germline V gives CDR1 SGHNT, CDR2 YYREEE (reference sequence). The CDR3 reads CASSPRTGSTGYTF. The CDR3 DNA reads as TGTGCCAGCAGCCCCCGGACAGGCAGTACGGGCTACACCTTC.

The chain uses TRBV5-1 and TRBJ1-1; 8 bases line up with TRBD1. J was trimmed by 10 bases and V by 3 bases; bases with no gene match: 8. The CDR3 contains 13 residues. Per germline, CDR1 SGHRS and CDR2 YFSETQ. In DNA form, the CDR3 reads TGCGCCAGCAGCTCCAAGGACAGGGACGGAGCTTTCTTT. This codes for CASSSKDRDGAFF.

A note on this clone: The sample has other DNA sequences that encode this CDR3 too. V and J are TRBV20-1 and TRBJ2-7; unclear D gene. Germline V gene data show CDR1 as DFQATT and CDR2 as SNEGSKA (reference sequence). V was shortened by 3 bases and J by 3 bases, with 9 bases between the two germline ends. This CDR3 has 12 residues. The DNA for the CDR3 is TGCAGTGCTAGTGAAGGGATCTACGAGCAGTACTTC. Encoded protein: CSASEGIYEQYF.

This clone was counted at least ten times. The rearrangement joins TRBV11-2 to TRBJ2-1; perhaps D is TRBD1 or TRBD2 (7 bases each). Trimming left V 8 bases short and J 3 bases short, with 17 bases between. The CDR3 is 15 residues long. The V gene's germline CDR1 is SGHAT and CDR2 FQNNGV. Written as DNA, the CDR3 is TGTGCCAGCGGTCCCAGGGGGGGGGACTACAATGAGCAGTTCTTC. Translated: CASGPRGGDYNEQFF.